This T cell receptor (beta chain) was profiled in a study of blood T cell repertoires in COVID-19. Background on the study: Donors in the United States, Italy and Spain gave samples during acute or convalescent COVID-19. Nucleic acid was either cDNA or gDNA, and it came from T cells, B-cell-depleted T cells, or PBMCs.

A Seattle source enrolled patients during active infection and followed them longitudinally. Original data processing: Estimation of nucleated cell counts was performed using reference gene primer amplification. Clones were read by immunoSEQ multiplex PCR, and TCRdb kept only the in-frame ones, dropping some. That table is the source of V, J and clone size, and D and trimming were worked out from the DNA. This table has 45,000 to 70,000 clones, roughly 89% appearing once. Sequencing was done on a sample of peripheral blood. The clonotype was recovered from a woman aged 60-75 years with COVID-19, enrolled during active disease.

The CDR3 reads CASSYRTGNYNEQFF. The CDR3 DNA follows: TGTGCCAGCAGCTATCGGACAGGAAACTACAATGAGCAGTTCTTC. The chain combines TRBV11-3 with TRBJ2-1; 7 nucleotides match TRBD1. This CDR3 contains 15 residues. Germline V CDR1 and CDR2: SGHNT, YENEEA. Unmatched junction bases numbered 6, after V lost 4 bases and J lost 3 bases.